Listed here are 8 T cell receptor beta chains from one sample, sequenced in a study of blood T cell repertoires in COVID-19. Only in-frame clones appear in the TCRdb table, and some are missing; sequencing was by immunoSEQ multiplex PCR. The sample holds 130,000 to 150,000 clones, about four fifths seen once. The sample was PBMCs or T cells enriched from blood (not recorded which). These receptor sequences come from a woman in her fifties or sixties who had been exposed to COVID-19.

This rearrangement joins TRBV12-3 or TRBV12-4 to TRBJ1-2; TRBD1 is a possible D gene (5 bases). The CDR3 length is 13 residues. V shed 6 bases and J shed 8 bases, with 16 bases lying between them. This chain's CDR3 is CASRSGGGGGYTF. CDR3 in DNA: TGTGCCAGCAGATCCGGGGGGGGAGGCGGCTACACCTTC.

V and J are TRBV29-1 and TRBJ1-2; the D gene is possibly TRBD1 (6 bases). The CDR3 contains 12 residues. Germline V gene lookup returns CDR1 SQVTM and CDR2 ANQGSEA. V was cut by 7 bases and J by 7 bases, with 16 bases left in between. The CDR3 nucleotides are TGCAGCGCTCTCCCCGGGGGGGCTGGCTACACCTTC. Protein sequence: CSALPGGAGYTF.

V and J are TRBV19 and TRBJ1-6; 10 bases map to TRBD1. CDR1 LNHDA and CDR2 SQIVND come from the germline V gene (reference sequence). V shed 2 bases and J 9 bases; nucleotides not matched to a gene: 7. The CDR3 extends over 16 amino acids. The chain's CDR3 is CASSITRRQGASPLHF. The CDR3, as DNA: TGTGCCAGTAGTATAACAAGGAGACAGGGGGCTTCACCCCTCCACTTT.

This clone came up once. V gene TRBV15 combines with J gene TRBJ1-6, with D possibly TRBD1 on 5 matching bases. This CDR3 contains 14 residues. Between the trimmed V and J ends, which lost 5 bases and 7 bases, there was a span of 12 bases. The germline V gene encodes CDR1 LNHNV and CDR2 YYDKDF (reference sequence). The CDR3 nucleotides are TGTGCCACCAGCTCCAGGGTGGAAAATTCACCCCTCCACTTT. As protein: CATSSRVENSPLHF.

The chain uses TRBV19 and TRBJ2-3, with a weak D call TRBD1 (6 bases). CDR1 is LNHDA and CDR2 is SQIVND in the germline V gene (reference sequence). V shed 7 bases and J shed 1 base, with 15 bases lying between them. CDR3 length: 15 amino acids. The CDR3 spells CASKRWWGRTDTQYF. The DNA of the CDR3 is TGTGCCAGTAAGAGGTGGTGGGGGCGCACAGATACGCAGTATTTT. The complete variable domain, with remaining parts taken from reference TRBV19 and TRBJ2-3, reads DGGITQSPKYLFRKEGQNVTLSCEQNLNHDAMYWYRQDPGQGLRLIYYSQIVNDFQKGDIAEGYSVSREKKESFPLTVTSAQKNPTAFYLCASKRWWGRTDTQYFGPGTRLTVL.

The rearrangement uses TRBV24-1 and TRBJ2-1, with 9 positions matching TRBD1. The CDR3 sequence is 20 residues long. CDR1 is KGHDR and CDR2 is SFDVKD in the germline V gene. V was clipped by 4 bases and J by 0 bases; unmatched bases: 15. DNA for the CDR3: TGTGCCACCAGTGACCCTGTCCGGGACAGGGCCCCGAACTCCTACAATGAGCAGTTCTTC. Protein sequence: CATSDPVRDRAPNSYNEQFF.

The chain carries TRBV6-1 and TRBJ1-5, with 7 bases fitting TRBD1. The V segment lost 6 bases and the J segment 1 base; nucleotides outside the gene matches: 6. Germline V gene data show CDR1 as MNHNS and CDR2 as SASEGT. This CDR3 is built from 15 residues. In DNA, the CDR3 is TGTGCCAGCAGGGGGGACAGCCTGAGCAATCAGCCCCAGCATTTT. It encodes CASRGDSLSNQPQHF.

This sequence joins TRBV28 and TRBJ2-7; D possibly corresponds to TRBD1 (6 bases). The germline CDR1 and CDR2 sequences are MDHEN and SYDVKM. Trimming took off 6 bases at V and 3 bases at J, with 21 bases between the two ends. This CDR3 has 16 amino acids. This CDR3 reads CASSHTLDRSSYEQYF. CDR3 in DNA: TGTGCCAGCAGCCATACTCTCGACAGGTCCAGCTACGAGCAGTACTTC.